This TCR beta chain is drawn from a study of cytomegalovirus exposure and HLA in healthy donors. The study's findings and limits: TCR beta V- and J-gene trimming was later associated with a missense DCLRE1C variant.

As regards this clone: Its antigen is currently unknown.

The CDR3 length is 13 residues. The germline V gene encodes CDR1 SEHNR and CDR2 FQNEAQ (reference sequence). The ends lost 11 bases at V and 6 bases at J; junction bases unmatched: 7. Vbeta (60) and Jbeta (13) primers were used in the PCR. Produced via immunoSEQ multiplex PCR; TCRdb's table is partial and in-frame only. The profile shows 220,000 or so clones, 75% of them singletons. The J gene is TRBJ2-2, the V gene TRBV7-9; 9 bases match TRBD1. Sequenced material: PBMCs. The sequence was collected from a woman in her thirties in good health and CMV-seronegative. In DNA form, the CDR3 reads TGTGCCGCGGACAGGGGAATCGCCGGGGAGCTGTTTTTT. The encoded protein is CAADRGIAGELFF.